This TCR beta chain comes out of a study of siplizumab effects on memory and regulatory T cells. Sequencing used immunoSEQ multiplex PCR; TCRdb keeps in-frame clones, though not all of them. The profile shows 60,000 to 70,000 clones, approximately 89% of them singletons. V dropped 0 bases and J dropped 2 bases, with 6 bases sitting between them. Germline lookup yields CDR1 SGHNT and CDR2 YYREEE (reference sequence). The CDR3 is 13 residues long. The TCR sequence derives from a human donor in good health. This chain connects TRBV5-4 to TRBJ2-7; D gene uncertain. The sequencing sample was made of Tregs sorted from blood. Here the CDR3 reads CASSLVGTYEQYF. The CDR3 DNA follows: TGTGCCAGCAGCTTGGTCGGAACCTACGAGCAGTACTTC.